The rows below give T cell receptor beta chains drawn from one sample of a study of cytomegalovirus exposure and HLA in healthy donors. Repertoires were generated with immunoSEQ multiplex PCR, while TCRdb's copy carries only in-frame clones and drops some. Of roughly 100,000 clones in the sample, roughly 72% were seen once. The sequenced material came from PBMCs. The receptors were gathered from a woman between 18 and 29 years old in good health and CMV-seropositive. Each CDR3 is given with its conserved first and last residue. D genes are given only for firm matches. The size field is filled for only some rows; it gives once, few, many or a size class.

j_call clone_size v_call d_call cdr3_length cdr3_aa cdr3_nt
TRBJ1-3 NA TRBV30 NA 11 CACNSGNTIYF TGTGCCTGTAACTCTGGAAACACCATATATTTT
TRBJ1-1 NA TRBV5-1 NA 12 CASSLNQGEAFF TGCGCCAGCAGCTTGAACCAGGGAGAAGCTTTCTTT
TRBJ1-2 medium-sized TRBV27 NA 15 CASSIQGGLNYGYTF TGTGCCAGCAGTATACAGGGAGGGCTCAACTATGGCTACACCTTC
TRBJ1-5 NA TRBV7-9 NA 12 CASSLDGGPQHF TGTGCCAGCAGCTTAGACGGGGGGCCCCAGCATTTT
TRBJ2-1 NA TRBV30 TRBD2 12 CAWTSGANEQFF TGTGCCTGGACTAGCGGAGCCAATGAGCAGTTCTTC
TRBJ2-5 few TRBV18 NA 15 CASSPLGGLQETQYF TGTGCCAGCTCACCACTTGGGGGCCTACAAGAGACCCAGTACTTC
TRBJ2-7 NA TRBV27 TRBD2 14 CASSQGLAGVERYF TGTGCCAGCAGTCAGGGACTAGCGGGAGTGGAGAGGTACTTC
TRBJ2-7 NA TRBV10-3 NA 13 CAISGQGTYEQYF TGTGCCATCAGTGGGCAGGGCACCTACGAGCAGTACTTC
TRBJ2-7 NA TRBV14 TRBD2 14 CASSYLASGSEQYF TGTGCCAGCAGCTACTTGGCTAGCGGGAGCGAGCAGTACTTC
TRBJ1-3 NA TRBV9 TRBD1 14 CASSVGDRGNTIYF TGTGCCAGCAGCGTGGGGGACAGGGGAAACACCATATATTTT
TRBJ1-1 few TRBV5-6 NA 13 CASTLDRNTEAFF TGTGCCAGCACCCTCGACAGGAACACTGAAGCTTTCTTT
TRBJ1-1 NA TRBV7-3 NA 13 CASSAQKNTEAFF TGTGCCAGCAGCGCCCAGAAGAACACTGAAGCTTTCTTT
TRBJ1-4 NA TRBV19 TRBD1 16 CASSRTTGATNEKLFF TGTGCCAGTAGTAGAACAACAGGGGCAACTAATGAAAAACTGTTTTTT
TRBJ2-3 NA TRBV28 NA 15 CASSQRDRPPDTQYF TGTGCCAGCAGTCAACGGGATCGACCCCCAGATACGCAGTATTTT
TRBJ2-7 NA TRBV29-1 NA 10 CSVVVGEQCF TGCAGCGTTGTCGTGGGCGAGCAGTGCTTC
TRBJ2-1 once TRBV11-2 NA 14 CASSLAGDGDEQFF TGTGCCAGCAGCTTGGCAGGGGACGGAGATGAGCAGTTCTTC
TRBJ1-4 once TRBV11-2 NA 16 CASSVTGIGTNEKLFF TGTGCCAGCAGCGTAACAGGGATAGGCACTAATGAAAAACTGTTTTTT
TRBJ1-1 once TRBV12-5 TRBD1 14 CASAAPDRATEAFF TGTGCTAGTGCAGCGCCCGACAGGGCGACTGAAGCTTTCTTT
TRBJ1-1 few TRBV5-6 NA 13 CASSLRWNTEAFF TGTGCCAGCAGCTTGCGTTGGAACACTGAAGCTTTCTTT
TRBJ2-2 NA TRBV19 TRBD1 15 CASSIWTGDTGELFF TGTGCCAGTAGTATTTGGACAGGAGACACCGGGGAGCTGTTTTTT
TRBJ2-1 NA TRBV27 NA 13 CASSTESYNEQFF TGTGCCAGCAGCACGGAGTCCTACAATGAGCAGTTCTTC
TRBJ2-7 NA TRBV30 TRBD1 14 CAWARGQGVYEQYF TGTGCCTGGGCCAGGGGACAGGGGGTCTACGAGCAGTACTTC
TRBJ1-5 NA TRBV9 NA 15 CASSVGGGNNQPQHF TGTGCCAGCAGCGTGGGAGGGGGTAACAATCAGCCCCAGCATTTT
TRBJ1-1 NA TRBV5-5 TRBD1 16 CASSPGLVTGGTEAFF TGTGCCAGCAGCCCGGGGTTAGTGACAGGGGGCACTGAAGCTTTCTTT
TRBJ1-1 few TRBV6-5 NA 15 CASSYKGLMNTEAFF TGTGCCAGCAGTTACAAGGGGCTGATGAACACTGAAGCTTTCTTT
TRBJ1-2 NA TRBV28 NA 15 CASTSRGNHGYGYTF TGTGCCAGCACCTCACGGGGGAATCATGGCTATGGCTACACCTTC
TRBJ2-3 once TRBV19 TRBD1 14 CASSVTGGEDTQYF TGTGCCAGTAGTGTGACAGGGGGGGAAGATACGCAGTATTTT
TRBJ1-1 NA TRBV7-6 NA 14 CASSLADMNTEAFF TGTGCCAGCAGCTTAGCGGACATGAACACTGAAGCTTTCTTT
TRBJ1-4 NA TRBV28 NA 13 CASLDRDNEKLFF TGTGCCAGCCTAGATCGGGATAATGAAAAACTGTTTTTT
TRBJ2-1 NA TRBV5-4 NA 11 CASSLLAEQFF TGTGCCAGCAGCTTGCTAGCGGAGCAGTTCTTC
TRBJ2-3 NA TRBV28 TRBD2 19 CASSPRLGASGRVTDTQYF TGTGCCAGCAGTCCTCGCCTCGGGGCTAGCGGGAGGGTAACAGATACGCAGTATTTT
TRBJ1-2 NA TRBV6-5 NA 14 CASSRLTGPIGYTF TGTGCCAGCAGTCGACTTACAGGGCCGATCGGCTACACCTTC
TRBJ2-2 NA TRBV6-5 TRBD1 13 CASSQGVTGELFF TGTGCCAGCAGCCAGGGGGTAACCGGGGAGCTGTTTTTT
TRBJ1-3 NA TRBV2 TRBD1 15 CASRAGTGVGNTIYF TGTGCCAGCAGAGCCGGGACAGGGGTCGGAAACACCATATATTTT
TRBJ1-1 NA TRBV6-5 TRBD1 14 CASSRSGDRAEAFF TGTGCCAGCAGTCGCTCTGGGGACAGGGCTGAAGCTTTCTTT
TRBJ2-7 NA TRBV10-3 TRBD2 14 CAVLSGLPAQEQYF TGTGCCGTCCTATCGGGACTACCCGCCCAAGAGCAGTACTTC
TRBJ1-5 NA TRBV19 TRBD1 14 CASSVSTGGQPQHF TGTGCCAGTAGTGTTTCGACAGGGGGTCAGCCCCAGCATTTT
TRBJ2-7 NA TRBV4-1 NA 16 CASSQASGTASYEQYF TGCGCCAGCAGCCAAGCTTCCGGGACTGCCTCCTACGAGCAGTACTTC
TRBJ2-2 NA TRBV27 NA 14 CASSLLEDTGELFF TGTGCCAGCAGTTTATTAGAGGACACCGGGGAGCTGTTTTTT
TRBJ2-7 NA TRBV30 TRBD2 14 CAWSQAGGSYEQYF TGTGCCTGGAGTCAAGCGGGAGGTTCCTACGAGCAGTACTTC
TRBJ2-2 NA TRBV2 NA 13 CASSGLLGGELFF TGTGCCAGCAGTGGTCTTCTCGGCGGGGAGCTGTTTTTT
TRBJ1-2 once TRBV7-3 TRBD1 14 CASSSGTGTDGYTF TGTGCCAGCAGCTCCGGGACAGGGACCGATGGCTACACCTTC
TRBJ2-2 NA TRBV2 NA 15 CASSSLSGNTGELFF TGTGCCAGCAGCTCCCTTAGCGGGAACACCGGGGAGCTGTTTTTT
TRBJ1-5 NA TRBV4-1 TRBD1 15 CASSQGQGKNQPQHF TGCGCCAGCAGCCAAGGACAGGGGAAGAATCAGCCCCAGCATTTT